This is a list of T cell receptor beta chains from one sample in a study of T-cell reconstitution after alpha-beta-depleted transplantation in children. Each CDR3 protein is one row after TCRdb ran MiXCR on the PCR reads. The sample holds 400,000 to 500,000 distinct CDR3 sequences; around 9.9% are singletons and the top ten take roughly 5.5%. Sample: PBMCs from the stem cell graft donor, taken from the stem cell graft. All receptors come from a human donor who donated a stem cell graft to a child with acute myeloid leukemia. Both conserved end residues are part of each CDR3. A D gene is named only where the DNA matches it firmly. Not all rows give a size; the values are once, few, many and, for expanded clones, a class.

CASSPPAGGRTGELFF,TGCGCCAGCAGCCCCCCCGCGGGGGGGCGCACCGGGGAGCTGTTTTTT,few,TRBD2,TRBV5-1,TRBJ2-2,16
CASSERYQETQYF,TGTGCCAGCAGCGAACGGTACCAAGAGACCCAGTACTTC,few,-,TRBV9,TRBJ2-5,13
CASSFDRQETQYF,TGTGCCAGCAGCTTCGACAGGCAAGAGACCCAGTACTTC,many,-,TRBV7-2,TRBJ2-5,13
CAINRQGGDGELFF,TGTGCCATCAACCGACAGGGGGGCGACGGGGAGCTGTTTTTT,many,TRBD1,TRBV10-3,TRBJ2-2,14
CAISLGQFGAGELFF,TGCGCCATCAGCTTGGGACAGTTCGGGGCTGGGGAGCTGTTTTTT,few,TRBD1,TRBV5-1,TRBJ2-2,15
CASSLGRDRLNQPQHF,TGTGCCAGCAGCTTGGGTCGCGACAGGCTAAATCAGCCCCAGCATTTT,few,-,TRBV5-6,TRBJ1-5,16
CASSFGRGPQETQYF,TGCGCCAGCAGCTTTGGGCGGGGGCCTCAAGAGACCCAGTACTTC,few,-,TRBV5-1,TRBJ2-5,15
CAWSVQLQETQYF,TGTGCCTGGAGTGTACAGCTACAAGAGACCCAGTACTTC,-,-,TRBV30,TRBJ2-5,13
CASSTAGEPNTGELFF,TGTGCCAGCAGTACGGCGGGGGAACCAAACACCGGGGAGCTGTTTTTT,-,TRBD2,TRBV7-3,TRBJ2-2,16
CASSQGGGYEQYF,TGCGCCAGCAGCCAAGGGGGCGGTTACGAGCAGTACTTC,many,-,TRBV4-3,TRBJ2-7,13
CASSFPGTAKGNEQFF,TGTGCCAGCAGCTTTCCCGGGACCGCCAAGGGTAATGAGCAGTTCTTC,many,-,TRBV5-6,TRBJ2-1,16
CASSLGRVRNSPLHF,TGTGCCAGCAGCTTAGGGAGGGTGCGGAATTCACCCCTCCACTTT,-,-,TRBV5-5,TRBJ1-6,15
CASSRWGVPGLAGVDGELFF,TGTGCCAGCAGTCGATGGGGAGTTCCGGGACTAGCGGGAGTAGACGGGGAGCTGTTTTTT,many,TRBD2,TRBV27,TRBJ2-2,20
CASSSGLAGHNEQFF,TGTGCCAGCAGTTCGGGACTAGCGGGGCACAATGAGCAGTTCTTC,many,TRBD2,TRBV27,TRBJ2-1,15
CSARDWKGVSGEETQYF,TGCAGTGCTAGAGATTGGAAAGGGGTCTCCGGGGAAGAGACCCAGTACTTC,-,-,TRBV20-1,TRBJ2-5,17
CASSSLAGGTDTQYF,TGCGCCAGCAGCTCCTTAGCGGGGGGCACAGATACGCAGTATTTT,many,TRBD2,TRBV5-1,TRBJ2-3,15
CASSLKGQTEAFF,TGTGCCAGCAGTTTAAAAGGACAGACTGAAGCTTTCTTT,few,-,TRBV12-3/TRBV12-4,TRBJ1-1,13
CASKFTGANTGELFF,TGTGCCAGCAAGTTTACCGGTGCGAACACCGGGGAGCTGTTTTTT,few,-,TRBV12-3/TRBV12-4,TRBJ2-2,15
CSARVEGARGYTF,TGCAGTGCTAGAGTGGAGGGGGCGCGTGGCTACACCTTC,-,TRBD1,TRBV20-1,TRBJ1-2,13
CATSKGGSPLHF,TGTGCCACCAGCAAGGGGGGATCACCCCTCCACTTT,-,-,TRBV15,TRBJ1-6,12
CSVRSKETQYF,TGCAGTGTCCGTTCGAAAGAGACCCAGTACTTC,few,-,TRBV20-1,TRBJ2-5,11
CASSPPSQAGLSEKLFF,TGTGCCAGCTCACCACCCTCGCAGGCGGGACTTTCGGAAAAACTGTTTTTT,-,-,TRBV18,TRBJ1-4,17
CASSSGASPLHF,TGTGCCAGCAGTTCAGGGGCTTCACCCCTCCACTTT,many,-,TRBV28,TRBJ1-6,12
CASSSGLAVSTDTQYF,TGTGCCAGCAGTTCCGGACTAGCGGTTAGCACAGATACGCAGTATTTT,many,TRBD2,TRBV6-5,TRBJ2-3,16
CSVVRASKGNEQFF,TGCAGCGTTGTAAGGGCCTCCAAGGGGAATGAGCAGTTCTTC,-,-,TRBV29-1,TRBJ2-1,14
CASSPTWGPEETQYF,TGTGCCAGCAGCCCTACTTGGGGTCCAGAAGAGACCCAGTACTTC,many,-,TRBV25-1,TRBJ2-5,15
CASSASGTTQETQYF,TGTGCCAGCAGCGCTAGCGGGACAACTCAAGAGACCCAGTACTTC,-,TRBD2,TRBV9,TRBJ2-5,15
CASSRDRGSHNEQFF,TGTGCCAGCAGCCGGGACAGGGGGTCTCACAATGAGCAGTTCTTC,few,TRBD1,TRBV5-5,TRBJ2-1,15
CASSPGLGQGVGYTF,TGTGCCAGCAGCCCGGGGCTGGGACAGGGCGTTGGCTACACCTTC,many,TRBD1,TRBV5-6,TRBJ1-2,15
CSAVAPGLGPYEQFF,TGCAGTGCTGTAGCCCCGGGACTAGGCCCATATGAGCAGTTCTTC,-,TRBD2,TRBV20-1,TRBJ2-1,15